The sequence of this T cell receptor beta chain was determined in a study of early T cells in non-severe SARS-CoV-2 infection. Study details: Unsorted whole blood bulk RNA was sequenced, with unpaired chains.

The V gene's germline CDR1 is MNHEY and CDR2 SVGAGI. V lost 2 bases, J lost 4 bases, and 7 bases stayed unmatched. This CDR3 region has 16 residues. This clonotype was counted many times. Unique molecular identifiers tagged individual cDNA molecules. TCRdb re-analysed the 5' RACE reads in MiXCR, keeping a single row per CDR3 protein. In the table there are 20,000 to 25,000 distinct CDR3 sequences, under 4.5% of which are singletons. The source material was whole blood. The chain has TRBV6-5 and TRBJ2-1; 8 positions match TRBD2. The receptor was derived from an adult who was a healthcare worker with PCR-confirmed SARS-CoV-2 infection or an uninfected control (not recorded which). The CDR3 coding sequence is TGTGCCAGCAGTTACGGGTCGGGGGGGAATTACAATGAGCAGTTCTTC. It translates to CASSYGSGGNYNEQFF.